The clone carrying this TCR beta chain showed up just once. Only in-frame clones appear in the TCRdb table, and some are missing; sequencing was by immunoSEQ multiplex PCR. This sample yields under 300,000 clones, of which around nine tenths are seen a single time; around 2% belongs to the top ten. This entry belongs to a study of blood T cell repertoires in COVID-19. From germline, CDR1 is MNHNY and CDR2 SVGAGI (reference sequence). The CDR3 spans 15 residues. The V gene lost 0 bases and the J gene lost 4 bases, with 12 bases spanning the gap. Sequenced input: PBMCs or T cells enriched from blood (not recorded which). This clonotype originated in a woman aged 18-35 years who had recovered from COVID-19. The chain employs TRBV6-6 and TRBJ1-1; D ambiguous. This chain's CDR3 is CASSYSQEASTEAFF. Written as DNA, the CDR3 is TGTGCCAGCAGTTACTCTCAGGAGGCGAGCACTGAAGCTTTCTTT.